Sequencing of this T cell receptor beta chain was carried out in a study of blood T cell repertoires in COVID-19. Study as a whole: T cells, B-cell-depleted T cells, or PBMCs provided the cDNA or gDNA that served as material.

Some clones are missing from TCRdb's copy, which holds only in-frame ones; the method was immunoSEQ multiplex PCR. The data contain around 180,000 clones, about 87% of them seen just once; the ten biggest clones take up 25% to 30%. The CDR3 sequence is 15 residues long. Trimming cost V 4 bases and J 0 bases, with 11 bases left between them. Germline V CDR1 and CDR2: SEHNR, FQNEAQ (reference sequence). The source of this sequence is a man aged 55 to 70 with acute or convalescent COVID-19. The chain joins TRBV7-9 to TRBJ2-3; D perhaps matches TRBD1 (6 bases). Material for sequencing was peripheral blood. For the CDR3, the DNA is TGTGCCAGCAGCTCGACAGGTGCTAGCACAGATACGCAGTATTTT. Protein sequence: CASSSTGASTDTQYF.